These 10 T cell receptor beta chains were all obtained from the same sample, sequenced in a study of T cell repertoires in ileal Crohn's disease. This table comes from immunoSEQ multiplex PCR, and its TCRdb copy is limited to in-frame clones, with some not included. The sample lists 6,500 to 9,500 clones; about 79% were seen once. Source material: ileal tissue. These receptors were taken from an adult with Crohn's disease.

The chain joins TRBV11-2 to TRBJ1-1, with 7 bases matching TRBD1. Germline CDR1 and CDR2: SGHAT and FQNNGV. V was clipped by 1 base and J by 0 bases; unmatched bases: 8. CDR3 length: 17 amino acids. This CDR3 reads CASSLASPGTVNTEAFF. CDR3 coding DNA: TGTGCCAGCAGCTTAGCAAGTCCCGGGACAGTGAACACTGAAGCTTTCTTT.

The chain combines TRBV5-1 with TRBJ2-2, with 9 bases lining up with TRBD2. The CDR3 loop spans 14 amino acids. CDR1 is SGHRS, CDR2 YFSETQ, per germline. V gave up 6 bases and J gave up 4 bases; unmatched junction bases: 4. For the CDR3, the DNA is TGCGCCAGCAACGGACTAGCGAGCACCGGGGAGCTGTTTTTT. Amino acid sequence: CASNGLASTGELFF.

This clone was seen only once. DNA of the CDR3: TGTGCCAGCAGGGAGACAGGGGGAAATCAGCCCCAGCATTTT. This gives the protein CASRETGGNQPQHF. This rearrangement joins TRBV27 to TRBJ1-5, with 9 bases that match TRBD1. Trimming cost V 6 bases and J 4 bases; bases outside gene matches: 4. Germline V gene data show CDR1 as MNHEY and CDR2 as SMNVEV (reference sequence). The CDR3 is 14 residues long.

The chain joins TRBV6-4 to TRBJ2-2, with TRBD1 matching over 10 bases. Trimming cost V 2 bases and J 8 bases; bases outside gene matches: 5. CDR1 is MRHNA and CDR2 is SNTAGT in the germline V gene. The CDR3 extends over 15 amino acids. The CDR3 protein is CASSDGTGASGELFF. CDR3 DNA: TGTGCCAGCAGTGACGGGACAGGGGCATCGGGGGAGCTGTTTTTT.

The rearrangement joins TRBV19 to TRBJ2-3; 9 bases match TRBD2. Trimming at V came to 10 bases and at J to 1 base, leaving 6 bases not matched to a gene. This CDR3 has 14 residues. The germline V gene has CDR1 LNHDA and CDR2 SQIVND (reference sequence). The CDR3 is CATNSGGGTDTQYF. CDR3 DNA: TGTGCCACGAATAGCGGGGGCGGCACAGATACGCAGTATTTT.

J is TRBJ1-5 and V is TRBV7-8; 7 bases line up with TRBD1. The CDR3 runs to 15 residues. J lost 7 bases, V lost 5 bases, and 11 bases had no gene match. The germline gives CDR1 SGHVS, CDR2 FQNEAQ. The CDR3 DNA is TGTGCCAGCAGCGACGGAGACAGGGTTTGGCAGCCCCAGCATTTT. Amino acid sequence: CASSDGDRVWQPQHF. The complete variable domain, with remaining parts taken from reference TRBV7-8 and TRBJ1-5, reads GAGVSQSPRYKVAKRGQDVALRCDPISGHVSLFWYQQALGQGPEFLTYFQNEAQLDKSGLPSDRFFAERPEGSVSTLKIQRTQQEDSAVYLCASSDGDRVWQPQHFGDGTRLSIL.

This chain joins TRBV7-8 and TRBJ1-2; TRBD1 matches 11 bases. The J segment lost 7 bases and the V segment lost 4 bases, leaving 8 bases of the junction unmatched. The germline V gene encodes CDR1 SGHVS and CDR2 FQNEAQ. The CDR3 consists of 15 residues. The CDR3, as DNA: TGTGCCAGCAGCTCCAGGACAGGGGGCGATGGTGGCTACACCTTC. Translated, it gives CASSSRTGGDGGYTF. Together with reference TRBV7-8 and TRBJ1-2, the CDR3 gives the full variable domain: GAGVSQSPRYKVAKRGQDVALRCDPISGHVSLFWYQQALGQGPEFLTYFQNEAQLDKSGLPSDRFFAERPEGSVSTLKIQRTQQEDSAVYLCASSSRTGGDGGYTFGSGTRLTVV.

The CDR3 reads CASSSTGQGVKKLFF. CDR3 DNA sequence: TGTGCCAGCAGTTCTACCGGACAGGGTGTGAAAAAACTGTTTTTT. This chain uses TRBV27 with TRBJ1-4; TRBD1 aligns across 8 bases. Germline CDR1 MNHEY, CDR2 SMNVEV (reference sequence). V gave up 4 bases and J gave up 9 bases; unmatched junction bases: 10. This CDR3 contains 15 residues.

The chain couples TRBV5-4 to TRBJ1-3, with 10 bases identical to TRBD1. With V trimmed by 4 bases and J by 4 bases, 5 bases remained unmatched. The CDR3 totals 15 residues. Germline V lookup: CDR1 SGHNT, CDR2 YYREEE (reference sequence). This chain's CDR3 is CASSPGTGEGNTIYF. CDR3 DNA sequence: TGTGCCAGCAGCCCCGGGACAGGGGAAGGAAACACCATATATTTT.

In the case of this clone: A read error may account for a junction end that differs from germline. The chain joins TRBV25-1 to TRBJ2-1; TRBD2 aligns across 8 bases. This CDR3 is built from 16 residues. The V gene's germline CDR1 is MGHDK and CDR2 SYGVNS. CDR3 protein: CASSARGTRRQNGQFF. In DNA, the CDR3 is TGTGCCAGCAGTGCCCGGGGGACTAGGCGTCAGAATGGGCAGTTCTTC.